This entry concerns a single T cell receptor (beta chain). TCRdb reprocessed the 5' RACE reads, with one entry per CDR3 protein and no DNA. Its table records about 300,000 distinct CDR3 sequences. The entry originates in a study of monozygotic twins with inflammatory bowel disease. The CDR3 extends over 16 amino acids. Germline loops: CDR1 MNHEY, CDR2 SVGEGT. This clonotype originated in a human donor with ulcerative colitis or Crohn's disease, or a healthy co-twin of an affected twin (not recorded which). The specimen was blood. V usage is TRBV6-2 or TRBV6-3 and J usage is TRBJ1-6; the TCRdb D gene call, TRBD1, has no DNA to confirm it. CDR3 loop: CASRGRQGGRYSPLHF.